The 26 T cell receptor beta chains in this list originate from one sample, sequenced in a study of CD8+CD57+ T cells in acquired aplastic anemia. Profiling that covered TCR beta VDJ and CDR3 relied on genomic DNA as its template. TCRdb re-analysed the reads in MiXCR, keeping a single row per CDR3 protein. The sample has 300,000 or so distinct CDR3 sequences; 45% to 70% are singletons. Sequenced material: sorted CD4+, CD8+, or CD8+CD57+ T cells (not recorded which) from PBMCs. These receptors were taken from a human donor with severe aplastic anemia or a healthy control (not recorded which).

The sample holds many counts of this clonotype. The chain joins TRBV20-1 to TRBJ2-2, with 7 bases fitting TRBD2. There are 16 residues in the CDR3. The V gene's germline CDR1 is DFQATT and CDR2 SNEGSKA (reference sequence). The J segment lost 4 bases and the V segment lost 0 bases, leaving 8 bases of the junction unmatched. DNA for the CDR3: TGCAGTGCTAGAGATGGTACAGCGGGGATCACCGGGGAGCTGTTTTTT. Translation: CSARDGTAGITGELFF.

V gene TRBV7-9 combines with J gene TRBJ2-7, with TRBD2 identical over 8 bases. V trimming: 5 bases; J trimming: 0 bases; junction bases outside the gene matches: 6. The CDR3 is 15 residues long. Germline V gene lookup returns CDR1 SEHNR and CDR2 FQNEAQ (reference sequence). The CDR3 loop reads CASSPSGFSSYEQYF. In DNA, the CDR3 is TGTGCCAGCAGCCCTAGCGGGTTTAGCTCCTACGAGCAGTACTTC. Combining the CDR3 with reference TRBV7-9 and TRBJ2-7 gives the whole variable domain DTGVSQNPRHKITKRGQNVTFRCDPISEHNRLYWYRQTLGQGPEFLTYFQNEAQLEKSRLLSDRFSAERPKGSFSTLEIQRTEQGDSAMYLCASSPSGFSSYEQYFGPGTRLTVT.

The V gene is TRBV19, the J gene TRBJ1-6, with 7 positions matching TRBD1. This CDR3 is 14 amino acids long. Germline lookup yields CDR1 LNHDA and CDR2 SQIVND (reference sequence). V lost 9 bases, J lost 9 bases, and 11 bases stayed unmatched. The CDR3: CASARQGGFSPLHF. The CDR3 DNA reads TGTGCCAGCGCCAGGCAGGGGGGGTTTTCACCCCTCCACTTT.

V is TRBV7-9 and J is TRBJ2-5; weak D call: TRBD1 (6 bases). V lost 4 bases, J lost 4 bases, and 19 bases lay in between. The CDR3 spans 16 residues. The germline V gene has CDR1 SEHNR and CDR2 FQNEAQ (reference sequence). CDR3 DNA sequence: TGTGCCAGCAGCTCCCCGGACAGACAGTCTCGAGAGACCCAGTACTTC. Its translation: CASSSPDRQSRETQYF.

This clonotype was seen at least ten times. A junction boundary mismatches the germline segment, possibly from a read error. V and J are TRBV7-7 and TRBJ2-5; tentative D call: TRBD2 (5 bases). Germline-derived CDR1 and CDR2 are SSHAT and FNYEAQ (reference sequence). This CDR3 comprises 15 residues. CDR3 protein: CASSLDGLGQETQYF. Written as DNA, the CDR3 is TGTGCTAGCAGCTTAGATGGACTGGGCCAAGAGACCCAGTACTTC. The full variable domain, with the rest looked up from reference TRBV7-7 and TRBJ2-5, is GAGVSQSPRYKVTKRGQDVTLRCDPISSHATLYWYQQALGQGPEFLTYFNYEAQPDKSGLPSDRFSAERPEGSISTLTIQRTEQRDSAMYRCASSLDGLGQETQYFGPGTRLLVL.

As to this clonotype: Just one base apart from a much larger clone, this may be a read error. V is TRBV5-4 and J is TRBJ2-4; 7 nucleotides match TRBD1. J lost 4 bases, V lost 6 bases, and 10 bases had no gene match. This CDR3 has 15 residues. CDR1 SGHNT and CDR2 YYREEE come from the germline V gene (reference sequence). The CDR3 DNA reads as TGTGCCAGCACCATCGGACAGGAAGGTAAAAACATTCAGTACTTC. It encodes CASTIGQEGKNIQYF.

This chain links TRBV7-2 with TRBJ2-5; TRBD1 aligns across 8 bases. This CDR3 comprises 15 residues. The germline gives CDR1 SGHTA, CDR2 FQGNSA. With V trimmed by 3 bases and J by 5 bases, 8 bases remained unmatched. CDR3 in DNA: TGTGCCAGCAGCTTTGGGACAGGTGACGGGGAGACCCAGTACTTC. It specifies CASSFGTGDGETQYF. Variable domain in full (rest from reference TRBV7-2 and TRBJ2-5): GAGVSQSPSNKVTEKGKDVELRCDPISGHTALYWYRQSLGQGLEFLIYFQGNSAPDKSGLPSDRFSAERTGGSVSTLTIQRTQQEDSAVYLCASSFGTGDGETQYFGPGTRLLVL.

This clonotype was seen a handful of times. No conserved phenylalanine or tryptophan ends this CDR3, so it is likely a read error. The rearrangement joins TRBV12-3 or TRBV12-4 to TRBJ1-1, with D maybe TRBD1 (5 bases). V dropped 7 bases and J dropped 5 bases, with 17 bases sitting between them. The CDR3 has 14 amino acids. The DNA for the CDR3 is TGTGCCAGCACCGTGGGGGGGTACCTAACTGAAGCTTTCCTT. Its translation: CASTVGGYLTEAFL.

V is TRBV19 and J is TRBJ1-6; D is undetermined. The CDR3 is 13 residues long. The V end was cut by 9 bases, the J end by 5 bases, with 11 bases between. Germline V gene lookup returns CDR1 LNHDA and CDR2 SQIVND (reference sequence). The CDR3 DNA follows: TGTGCCAGCCGTGCCGGAAATAATTCACCCCTCCACTTT. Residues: CASRAGNNSPLHF.

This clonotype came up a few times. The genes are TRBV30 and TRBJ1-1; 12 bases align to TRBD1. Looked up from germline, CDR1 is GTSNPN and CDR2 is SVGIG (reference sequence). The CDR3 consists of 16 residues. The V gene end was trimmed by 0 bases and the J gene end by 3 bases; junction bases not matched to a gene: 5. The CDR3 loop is CAWSVRDRGRDTEAFF. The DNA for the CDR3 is TGTGCCTGGAGTGTGAGGGACAGGGGGCGAGACACTGAAGCTTTCTTT.

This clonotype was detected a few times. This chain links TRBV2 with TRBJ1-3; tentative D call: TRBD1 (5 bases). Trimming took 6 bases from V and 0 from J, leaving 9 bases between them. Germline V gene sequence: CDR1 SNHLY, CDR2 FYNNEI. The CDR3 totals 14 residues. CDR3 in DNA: TGTGCCAGCAGCCAGACAGCCTCTGGAAACACCATATATTTT. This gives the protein CASSQTASGNTIYF.

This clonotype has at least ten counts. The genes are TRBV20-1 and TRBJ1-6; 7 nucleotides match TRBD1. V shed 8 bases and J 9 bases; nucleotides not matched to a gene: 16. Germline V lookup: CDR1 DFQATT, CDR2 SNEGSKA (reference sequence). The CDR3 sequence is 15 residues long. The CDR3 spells CSTETGTRDSSPLHF. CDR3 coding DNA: TGCAGTACCGAGACAGGGACCCGCGATAGTTCACCCCTCCACTTT.

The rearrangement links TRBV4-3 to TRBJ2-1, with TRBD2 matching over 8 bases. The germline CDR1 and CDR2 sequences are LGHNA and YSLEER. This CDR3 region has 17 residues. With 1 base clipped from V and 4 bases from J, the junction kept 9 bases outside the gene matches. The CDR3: CASSQGFALAAYNEQFF. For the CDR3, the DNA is TGCGCCAGCAGCCAAGGTTTTGCACTAGCGGCTTACAATGAGCAGTTCTTC.

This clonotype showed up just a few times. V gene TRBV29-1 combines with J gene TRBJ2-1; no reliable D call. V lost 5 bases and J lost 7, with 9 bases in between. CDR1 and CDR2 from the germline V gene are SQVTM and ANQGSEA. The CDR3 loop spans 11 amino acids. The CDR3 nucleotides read TGCAGCGTTATGGACCCAAATGAGCAGTTCTTC. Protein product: CSVMDPNEQFF.

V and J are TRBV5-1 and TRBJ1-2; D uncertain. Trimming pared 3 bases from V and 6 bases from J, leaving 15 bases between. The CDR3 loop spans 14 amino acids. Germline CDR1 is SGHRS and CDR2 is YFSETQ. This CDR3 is CASSSTGWGDGYTF. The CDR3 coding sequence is TGCGCCAGCAGCTCGACCGGGTGGGGTGATGGCTACACCTTC.

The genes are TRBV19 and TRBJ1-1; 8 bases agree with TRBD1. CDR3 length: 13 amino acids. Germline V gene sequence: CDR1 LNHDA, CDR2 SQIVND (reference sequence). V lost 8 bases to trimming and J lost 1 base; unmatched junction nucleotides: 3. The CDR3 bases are TGTGCCAGTGGACAGGGACCGAACACTGAAGCTTTCTTT. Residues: CASGQGPNTEAFF.

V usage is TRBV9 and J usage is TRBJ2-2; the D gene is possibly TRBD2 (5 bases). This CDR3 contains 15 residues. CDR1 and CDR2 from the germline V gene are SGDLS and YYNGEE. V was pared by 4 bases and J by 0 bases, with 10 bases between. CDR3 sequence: CASSYEGTNTGELFF. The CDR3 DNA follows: TGTGCCAGCAGCTACGAGGGCACGAACACCGGGGAGCTGTTTTTT.

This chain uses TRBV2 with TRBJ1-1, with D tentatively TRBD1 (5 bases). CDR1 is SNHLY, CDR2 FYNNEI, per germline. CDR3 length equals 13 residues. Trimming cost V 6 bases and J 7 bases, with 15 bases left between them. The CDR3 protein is CASSDQGTDEAFF. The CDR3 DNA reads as TGTGCCAGCAGCGACCAAGGGACGGATGAAGCTTTCTTT.

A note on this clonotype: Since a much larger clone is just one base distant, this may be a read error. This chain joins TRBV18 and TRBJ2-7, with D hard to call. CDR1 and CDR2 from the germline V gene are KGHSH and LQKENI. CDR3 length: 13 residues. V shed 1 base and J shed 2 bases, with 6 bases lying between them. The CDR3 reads CASSPQAAYEQYF. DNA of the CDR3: TGTGCCAGCTCACCACAGGCAGCCTACGAGCAGTACTTC.

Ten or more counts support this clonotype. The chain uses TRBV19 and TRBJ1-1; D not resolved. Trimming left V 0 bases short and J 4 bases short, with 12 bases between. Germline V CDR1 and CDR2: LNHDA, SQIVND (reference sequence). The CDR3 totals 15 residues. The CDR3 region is CASSIDLAGSTEAFF. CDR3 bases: TGTGCCAGTAGTATAGATCTAGCGGGGAGCACTGAAGCTTTCTTT.

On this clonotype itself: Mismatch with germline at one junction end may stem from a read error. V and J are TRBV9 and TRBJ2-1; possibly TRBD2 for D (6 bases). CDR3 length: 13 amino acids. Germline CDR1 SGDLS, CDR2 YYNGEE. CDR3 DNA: TGCGCCAGCACAATGGGACTTAGCAATGAGCAGTTCTTC. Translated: CASTMGLSNEQFF.

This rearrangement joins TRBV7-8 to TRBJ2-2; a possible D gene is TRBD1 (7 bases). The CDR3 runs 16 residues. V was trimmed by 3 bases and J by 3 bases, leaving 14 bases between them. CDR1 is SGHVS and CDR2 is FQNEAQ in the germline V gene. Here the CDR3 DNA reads TGTGCCAGCAGCTTCGCGACAGGGAGGCACACCGGGGAGCTGTTTTTT. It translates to CASSFATGRHTGELFF.

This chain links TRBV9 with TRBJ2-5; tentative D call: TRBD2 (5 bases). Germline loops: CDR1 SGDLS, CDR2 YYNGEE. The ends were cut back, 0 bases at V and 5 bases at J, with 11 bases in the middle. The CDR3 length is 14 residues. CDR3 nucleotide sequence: TGTGCCAGCAGCGTAGTCGAGGGATCCGAGACCCAGTACTTC. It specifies CASSVVEGSETQYF.

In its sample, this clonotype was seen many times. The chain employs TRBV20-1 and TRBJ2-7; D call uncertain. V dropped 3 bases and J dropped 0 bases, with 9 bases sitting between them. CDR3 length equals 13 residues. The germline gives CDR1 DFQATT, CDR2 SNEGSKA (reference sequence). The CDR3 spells CSARFQSSYEQYF. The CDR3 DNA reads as TGCAGTGCTAGGTTCCAGAGCTCCTACGAGCAGTACTTC.

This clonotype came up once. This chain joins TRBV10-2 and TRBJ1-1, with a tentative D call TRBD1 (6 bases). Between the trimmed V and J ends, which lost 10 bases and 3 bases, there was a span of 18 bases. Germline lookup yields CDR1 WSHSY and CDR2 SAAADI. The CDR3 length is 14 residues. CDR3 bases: TGCGCCACCCGAAAGGGGGTTGTGGACACTGAAGCTTTCTTT. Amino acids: CATRKGVVDTEAFF.

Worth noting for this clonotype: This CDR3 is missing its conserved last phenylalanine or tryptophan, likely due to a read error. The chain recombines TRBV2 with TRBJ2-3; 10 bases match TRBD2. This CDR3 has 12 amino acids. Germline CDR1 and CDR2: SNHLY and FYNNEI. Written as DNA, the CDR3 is TGTGGAAGCGGGGGGGACTCAGATACGCAGTATCTT. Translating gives CGSGGDSDTQYL.